This paragraph covers one T cell receptor (beta chain) sequence. What it binds is unknown. These data belong to a study of CXCR3-negative and CXCR3-positive naive CD8 T cells. Study-wide points: Diversity was high in both naive subsets and much lower in memory cells. The majority of assays used fresh PBMCs, and CXCR3 expression partially decreased after cryopreservation. The TRB CDR3s that CXCR3-positive naive cells carried were more hydrophobic than those of CXCR3-negative naive cells.

UMI labels and 5' RACE were used to prepare the TRB cDNA libraries. TCRdb re-called the 5' RACE reads, yielding one record per CDR3 amino acid sequence without DNA. The ten top clones account for more than 4%, within a sample of some 61,000 distinct CDR3 sequences. Subsets of CD8+ T cells were each sorted in triplicate at some 300,000 cells apiece. The CDR3 has 19 residues. The sequence derives from a human donor in good health. Some clones in this sample may be carry-over from other donors' samples. The sequencing input was naive CXCR3- CD8+ T cells from blood. Subset defined: CD45RO-CCR7+CD27+CD95- naive CD8+ T cells lacking CXCR3 (TNR3-). The V and J genes are TRBV23-1 and TRBJ2-7; no DNA is available, so the TRBD1 call from TCRdb remains unchecked. TRBV23-1 is flagged as an ORF with uncertain function. CDR3 sequence: CASSQLWMGRGAFTYEQYF.